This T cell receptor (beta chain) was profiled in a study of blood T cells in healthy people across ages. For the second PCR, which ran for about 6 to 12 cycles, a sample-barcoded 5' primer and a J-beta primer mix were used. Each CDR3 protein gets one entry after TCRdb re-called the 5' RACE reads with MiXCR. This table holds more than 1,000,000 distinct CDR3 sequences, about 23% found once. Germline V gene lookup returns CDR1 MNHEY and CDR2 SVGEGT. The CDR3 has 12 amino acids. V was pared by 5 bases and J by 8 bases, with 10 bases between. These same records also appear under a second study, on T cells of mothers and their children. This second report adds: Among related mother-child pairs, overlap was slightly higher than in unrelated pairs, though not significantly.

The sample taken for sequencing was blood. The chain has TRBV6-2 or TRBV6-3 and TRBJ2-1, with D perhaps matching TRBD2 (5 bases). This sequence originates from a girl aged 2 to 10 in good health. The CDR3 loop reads CASSQLGHEQFF. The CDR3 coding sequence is TGTGCCAGCAGTCAACTAGGCCATGAGCAGTTCTTC.